What follows is one T cell receptor beta chain and its context. The target antigen is unknown. CD45RO-negative CD8 cells positively selected for CCR7 made up the naive population, which excluded terminally differentiated effector memory CD45RA+ cells. The study enrolled healthy HIV-negative adults without recent acute infections or vaccinations as donors. The study drew all its donors from Caucasian adults living in Nashville, Tennessee. This specimen belongs to a study of shared clonotypes between healthy human individuals. V was pared by 1 base and J by 0 bases, with 1 base of the junction left unmatched. Germline CDR1 and CDR2: SGHNT and YYREEE (reference sequence). This CDR3 has 15 amino acids. Authors' data handling: As immunoSEQ supplied junction-only sequences (without quality scores), filtering differed. The table came from immunoSEQ multiplex PCR; TCRdb's copy has only in-frame clones and leaves some out. V, J and clone size reflect that table, while D and trimming were determined from the DNA. This repertoire shows more than 2 million clones, 85% to 95% found once; its top ten account for more than 1.5%.

Regarding the study as a whole: Among the subsets, naive ones generally showed larger estimated richness than memory ones.

This TCR was recovered from a man between 18 and 35 years old in good health. Some clones in this sample may be carry-over from other donors' samples. This chain uses TRBV5-4 with TRBJ2-3; 8 positions match TRBD2. Sequencing used naive CD8+ T cells from PBMCs. CDR3 DNA sequence: TGTGCCAGCAGCTTGCAGCGGGAGAGCACAGATACGCAGTATTTT. As protein: CASSLQRESTDTQYF.